This T cell receptor (beta chain) was retrieved from a study of T-cell memory formation after mild COVID-19. Germline V CDR1 and CDR2: MNHEY, SVGEGT. This CDR3 is built from 15 residues. V gave up 0 bases and J gave up 9 bases; unmatched junction bases: 7. TCRdb ran MiXCR on the 5' RACE reads and lists one entry per CDR3 protein. The table records approximately 89,000 distinct CDR3 sequences, about 13% of them present only once. The specimen was PBMCs or a T cell subset sorted from them (not recorded which). V and J are TRBV6-2 or TRBV6-3 and TRBJ2-1, with TRBD2 matching over 8 bases. The receptor comes from a man in his late teens or twenties who had mild COVID-19 (a few samples of this study predate the infection). Cell type and time point are not known. CDR3 coding DNA: TGTGCCAGCAGTTACTCCGGGGGGGGATTTAGTGAGCAGTTCTTC. It codes for CASSYSGGGFSEQFF.